Below, 13 T cell receptor beta chains from the same sample are listed, as sequenced in a study of cytomegalovirus exposure and HLA in healthy donors (dated by TCRdb to the late 2010s). The library was made by the immunoSEQ multiplex PCR assay. A mixture of 60 forward primers for TCR Vbeta segments and 13 reverse primers for TCR Jbeta segments was used in the multiplex PCR. TCRdb took this table from immuneACCESS and kept in-frame rearrangements with V and J called. Such tables lack part of the clones; where checked against another copy, unresolved V genes explain under half of the gap, and the rest is unexplained. Present in this sample are about 160,000 clones, approximately 70% of which were seen just once. Together, the top ten hold 6% to 7.5% of the sample. Sequencing used PBMCs. These receptors all come from a man between 35 and 55 years old in good health and CMV-seropositive.

The chain is built from TRBV5-8 and TRBJ1-4; D is undetermined. Germline CDR1 is SGHTS and CDR2 is YDEGEE. The V gene lost 1 base and the J gene lost 4 bases, with 8 bases spanning the gap. The CDR3 loop spans 14 amino acids. The CDR3 DNA reads as TGTGCCAGCAGCTTGCGACTGAGTAATGAAAAACTGTTTTTT. This gives the protein CASSLRLSNEKLFF. The full variable domain, in which reference TRBV5-8 and TRBJ1-4 provide the parts outside the CDR3, is EAGVTQSPTHLIKTRGQQATLRCSPISGHTSVYWYQQALGLGLQFLLWYDEGEERNRGNFPPRFSGRQFPNYSSELNVNALELEDSALYLCASSLRLSNEKLFFGSGTQLSVL.

The chain is built from TRBV5-4 and TRBJ1-1; D may be TRBD1 (5 bases). The CDR3 is made up of 12 amino acids. CDR1 and CDR2 from the germline V gene are SGHNT and YYREEE (reference sequence). V gave up 7 bases and J gave up 3 bases, with 10 bases separating them. This chain's CDR3 is CASAQGDTEAFF. DNA of the CDR3: TGTGCCAGCGCCCAAGGGGACACTGAAGCTTTCTTT. The full variable domain, in which reference TRBV5-4 and TRBJ1-1 provide the parts outside the CDR3, is ETGVTQSPTHLIKTRGQQVTLRCSSQSGHNTVSWYQQALGQGPQFIFQYYREEENGRGNFPPRFSGLQFPNYSSELNVNALELDDSALYLCASAQGDTEAFFGQGTRLTVV.

The chain recombines TRBV5-8 with TRBJ1-4, with D perhaps matching TRBD1 (5 bases). The CDR3 spans 13 residues. V was clipped by 3 bases and J by 8 bases, with 11 bases between them. CDR1 and CDR2 from the germline V gene are SGHTS and YDEGEE. CDR3 bases: TGTGCCAGCAGCTGGAGGGGTGACGAAAAACTGTTTTTT. This gives the protein CASSWRGDEKLFF.

The chain couples TRBV19 to TRBJ2-1; D is uncertain. Per germline, CDR1 LNHDA and CDR2 SQIVND (reference sequence). Trimming cost V 7 bases and J 7 bases, with 8 bases left between them. The CDR3 sequence is 11 residues long. The CDR3, as DNA: TGTGCCAGTAAGTCCGGGAATGAGCAGTTCTTC. The encoded protein is CASKSGNEQFF. Variable domain in full (rest from reference TRBV19 and TRBJ2-1): DGGITQSPKYLFRKEGQNVTLSCEQNLNHDAMYWYRQDPGQGLRLIYYSQIVNDFQKGDIAEGYSVSREKKESFPLTVTSAQKNPTAFYLCASKSGNEQFFGPGTRLTVL.

This clone has a single count. J is TRBJ1-1 and V is TRBV21-1; no check of the table's D call, TRBD1, against the DNA was made. TRBV21-1 is classified as a pseudogene. This CDR3 contains 14 residues. This CDR3 is CASSRTQGALEAFF. CDR3 nucleotide sequence: TGTGCCAGCAGCCGGACACAGGGGGCTCTTGAAGCTTTCTTT.

This clone has a single count. A junction end diverges from the germline sequence, so it may reflect a read error. The chain is built from TRBV7-9 and TRBJ1-1; D is perhaps TRBD1 (6 bases). The CDR3 extends over 10 amino acids. The V gene's germline CDR1 is SEHNR and CDR2 FQNEAQ (reference sequence). The chain's CDR3 is CSSRTVGAFF. The CDR3 region has the DNA TGTTCCAGCAGGACAGTCGGTGCTTTCTTT.

This sequence joins TRBV2 and TRBJ1-1; D remains ambiguous. V lost 8 bases and J 7 bases, leaving 11 bases between the germline ends. Germline loops: CDR1 SNHLY, CDR2 FYNNEI. The CDR3 length is 11 residues. CDR3 in amino acids: CASSAAGEAFF. CDR3 DNA: TGTGCCAGCTCCGCGGCGGGTGAAGCTTTCTTT.

This clone was seen only a few times. The rearrangement uses TRBV18 and TRBJ2-7; 12 bases agree with TRBD2. V shed 5 bases and J 2 bases; nucleotides not matched to a gene: 7. Germline CDR1 KGHSH, CDR2 LQKENI. The CDR3 length is 16 residues. DNA of the CDR3: TGTGCCAGCTCAACGCGACTAGCGGGGGCAACCTACGAGCAGTACTTC. As protein: CASSTRLAGATYEQYF.

V gene TRBV11-2 combines with J gene TRBJ2-7; D might be TRBD2 (6 bases). The germline gives CDR1 SGHAT, CDR2 FQNNGV. This CDR3 has 14 amino acids. V dropped 5 bases and J dropped 7 bases, with 18 bases sitting between them. The CDR3 loop is CASSLGAGRGEQYF. The CDR3 DNA reads as TGTGCCAGCAGCCTAGGTGCGGGCCGGGGGGAGCAGTACTTC.

V usage is TRBV5-1 and J usage is TRBJ1-1, with D possibly matching TRBD1 (6 bases). This CDR3 has 13 residues. Trimming stripped 7 bases from V and 5 bases from J, with 15 bases between. The V gene's germline CDR1 is SGHRS and CDR2 YFSETQ. CDR3 DNA: TGCGCCAGCGGGTCCCAGGGGAAGACTGAAGCTTTCTTT. Translating it yields CASGSQGKTEAFF. The variable domain in full, with the rest retrieved from reference TRBV5-1 and TRBJ1-1, is KAGVTQTPRYLIKTRGQQVTLSCSPISGHRSVSWYQQTPGQGLQFLFEYFSETQRNKGNFPGRFSGRQFSNSRSEMNVSTLELGDSALYLCASGSQGKTEAFFGQGTRLTVV.

This clone appeared a single time. The chain couples TRBV2 to TRBJ2-3, with D possibly being TRBD2 (5 bases). CDR1 is SNHLY and CDR2 is FYNNEI in the germline V gene. CDR3 size: 16 residues. V was cut by 2 bases and J by 5 bases, with 17 bases left in between. CDR3 sequence: CASSEFFGLAEDTQYF. DNA for the CDR3: TGTGCCAGCAGTGAATTCTTTGGTCTAGCCGAAGATACGCAGTATTTT.

The chain is built from TRBV5-6 and TRBJ1-2; D perhaps matches TRBD1 (6 bases). Germline CDR1 is SGHDT and CDR2 is YYEEEE. Trimming left V 1 base short and J 2 bases short, with 15 bases between. The CDR3 has 16 residues. The chain's CDR3 is CASSLPPGQLNYGYTF. In DNA form, the CDR3 reads TGTGCCAGCAGCTTGCCCCCGGGACAACTCAACTATGGCTACACCTTC.

The chain has TRBV7-9 and TRBJ2-3, with 10 bases matching TRBD2. Germline CDR1 and CDR2: SEHNR and FQNEAQ (reference sequence). Germline trimming cut 2 bases from V and 4 bases from J; bases unmatched to any gene: 3. The CDR3 sequence is 15 residues long. The CDR3 coding sequence is TGTGCCAGCAGCTTAATAGCGGGGGGCTCAGATACGCAGTATTTT. Protein sequence: CASSLIAGGSDTQYF.